This T cell receptor beta chain originates from a study of T cell responses to AZD1222 COVID-19 vaccine. About the study: Pooling of second doses given at about 4 or about 12 weeks was done. Study-wide results and limits: Spike-specific TCR breadth and depth went up after people got two AZD1222 doses. It was only after the peak T cell response that any repertoires were sampled.

Notes on this clone: Its antigen is currently unknown.

Generated by immunoSEQ multiplex PCR, the TCRdb table keeps only in-frame clones and is missing some. The sample shows 170,000 or so clones, 75% to 90% of them seen only once. Germline CDR1 reads LNHDA; CDR2 reads SQIVND (reference sequence). The V and J ends lost 8 bases and 10 bases, in that order; junction bases with no gene match: 11. This CDR3 has 14 amino acids. The sample here was peripheral blood, taken on day 0 of AZD1222 vaccination. The chain recombines TRBV19 with TRBJ1-4; 9 nucleotides agree with TRBD1. The receptor was derived from an adult in good health. CDR3 in amino acids: CASGTGQVWGKLFF. CDR3 in DNA: TGTGCCAGTGGGACAGGGCAAGTGTGGGGAAAACTGTTTTTT.